This TCR beta chain was documented in a study of blood T cells in healthy people across ages. On the study more broadly: There was about one barcoded beta molecule captured by template switching per two T cells.

Per-sample PBMC isolation yielded at least 7 million cells. A sample-barcoded 5' primer and a J-beta primer mix were used in a second PCR of about 7 to 11 cycles. Using its own MiXCR run on the 5' RACE reads, TCRdb lists one record per CDR3 protein. The sample records 780,000 or so distinct CDR3 sequences, around 50% being singletons. This CDR3 has 17 residues. From germline, CDR1 is SGHVS and CDR2 FQNEAQ. Specimen: blood. The receptor comes from a man between 35 and 55 years old in good health. The rearrangement joins TRBV7-8 to TRBJ2-4, with TRBD2 matching over 14 bases. With the DNA end fitting TRBJ2-7 better, the J assignment may be wrong. CDR3 region: CASSQGLAGGQGNEQYF. The CDR3 coding sequence is TGTGCCAGCAGCCAAGGACTAGCGGGAGGTCAGGGGAACGAGCAGTACTTC.